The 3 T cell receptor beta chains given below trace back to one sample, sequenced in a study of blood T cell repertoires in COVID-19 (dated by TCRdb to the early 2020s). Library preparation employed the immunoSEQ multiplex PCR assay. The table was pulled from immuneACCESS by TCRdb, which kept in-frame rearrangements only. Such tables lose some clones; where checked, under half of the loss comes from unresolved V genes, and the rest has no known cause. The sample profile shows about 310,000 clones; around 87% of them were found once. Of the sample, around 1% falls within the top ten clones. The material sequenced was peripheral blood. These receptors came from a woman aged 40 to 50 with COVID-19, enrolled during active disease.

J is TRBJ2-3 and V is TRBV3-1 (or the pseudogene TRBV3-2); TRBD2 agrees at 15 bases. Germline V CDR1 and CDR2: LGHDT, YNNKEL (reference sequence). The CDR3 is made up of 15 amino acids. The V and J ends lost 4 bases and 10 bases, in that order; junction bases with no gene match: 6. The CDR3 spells CASSRTSGRAGPQYF. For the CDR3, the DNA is TGTGCCAGCAGCCGGACTAGCGGGAGGGCCGGACCGCAGTATTTT.

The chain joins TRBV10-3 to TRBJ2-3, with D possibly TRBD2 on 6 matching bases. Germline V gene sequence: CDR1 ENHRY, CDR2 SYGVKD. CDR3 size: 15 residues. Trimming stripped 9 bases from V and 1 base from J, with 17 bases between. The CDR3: CAMRVGRGGTDTQYF. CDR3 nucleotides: TGTGCCATGCGGGTGGGGCGGGGAGGCACAGATACGCAGTATTTT.

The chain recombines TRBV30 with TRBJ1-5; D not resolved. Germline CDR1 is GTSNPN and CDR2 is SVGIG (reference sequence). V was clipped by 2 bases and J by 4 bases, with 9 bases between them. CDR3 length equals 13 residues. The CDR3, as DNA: TGTGCCTGGAGTAGAGGGATTAATCAGCCCCAGCATTTT. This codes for CAWSRGINQPQHF.